These T cell receptor beta chains were read from a single sample in a study of cytomegalovirus exposure and HLA in healthy donors. The assay was immunoSEQ multiplex PCR, and TCRdb's table has in-frame clones only and misses some. The table records about 130,000 clones, roughly 90% of them present only once. Sequenced sample: PBMCs. The source is a man aged 25 to 40 in good health and CMV-seronegative. The CDR3 runs from the conserved cysteine through the conserved F or W. D genes are given only for firm matches. Size is omitted from some rows. Given values are once, few, many or a class for expanded clones.

J,D,V,size,CDR3,DNA
TRBJ2-3,NA,TRBV9,NA,CASSADRYSTDTQYF,TGTGCCAGCAGCGCAGACAGGTATAGCACAGATACGCAGTATTTT
TRBJ1-1,NA,TRBV19,NA,CASLGRDGSTEAFF,TGTGCCAGCCTGGGCAGGGATGGATCCACTGAAGCTTTCTTT
TRBJ1-1,NA,TRBV9,NA,CASSSGSEAFF,TGTGCCAGCAGCTCTGGGAGTGAAGCTTTCTTT
TRBJ2-3,NA,TRBV4-1,NA,CASSQEAPSTDTQYF,TGCGCCAGCAGCCAGGAGGCACCTAGCACAGATACGCAGTATTTT
TRBJ1-5,NA,TRBV7-9,NA,CASSPSEGNQPQHF,TGTGCCAGCAGCCCCAGCGAGGGCAATCAGCCCCAGCATTTT
TRBJ2-2,NA,TRBV6-1,NA,CASSASPGAGELFF,TGTGCCAGCAGCGCCTCCCCAGGGGCCGGGGAGCTGTTTTTT
TRBJ2-7,TRBD1,TRBV9,NA,CASSVGQGGPYEQYF,TGTGCCAGCAGCGTCGGACAGGGTGGGCCCTACGAGCAGTACTTC
TRBJ2-5,NA,TRBV5-6,NA,CASSLEETQYF,TGTGCCAGCAGCTTAGAGGAGACCCAGTACTTC
TRBJ2-2,NA,TRBV6-5,NA,CASKNGRGSGELFF,TGTGCCAGCAAGAACGGGAGAGGATCAGGGGAGCTGTTTTTT
TRBJ1-2,NA,TRBV6-1,NA,CASSETGPRGYGYTF,TGTGCCAGCAGTGAAACAGGGCCCAGAGGCTATGGCTACACCTTC
TRBJ2-7,TRBD1,TRBV10-3,NA,CAISEPGTGASHEQYF,TGTGCCATCAGTGAGCCCGGGACAGGGGCCTCCCACGAGCAGTACTTC
TRBJ1-1,TRBD1,TRBV29-1,NA,CSATIDRVATEAFF,TGCAGCGCAACAATTGACAGGGTGGCCACTGAAGCTTTCTTT
TRBJ2-5,TRBD2,TRBV2,NA,CASREGSGTAQETQYF,TGTGCCAGCAGGGAGGGCAGCGGGACTGCTCAAGAGACCCAGTACTTC
TRBJ1-6,NA,TRBV5-5,NA,CASSTPTDRAYNSPLHF,TGTGCCAGCAGCACCCCGACCGACCGGGCCTATAATTCACCCCTCCACTTT
TRBJ2-3,TRBD2,TRBV11-2,NA,CASSYQRGYTTDTQYF,TGTGCCAGCAGCTACCAGCGGGGGTACACCACAGATACGCAGTATTTT
TRBJ1-5,TRBD1,TRBV19,NA,CASGTASNQPQHF,TGTGCCAGCGGGACAGCAAGCAATCAGCCCCAGCATTTT
TRBJ1-1,TRBD1,TRBV27,NA,CASSLGTGNTEAFF,TGTGCCAGCAGTCTTGGGACAGGGAACACTGAAGCTTTCTTT
TRBJ2-5,NA,TRBV5-1,NA,CASRRQETQYF,TGCGCCAGCAGGCGACAAGAGACCCAGTACTTC
TRBJ1-1,TRBD1,TRBV7-2,NA,CASSLDGTGGAIEAFF,TGTGCCAGCAGCTTAGATGGGACAGGGGGGGCGATTGAAGCTTTCTTT
TRBJ1-1,NA,TRBV5-4,NA,CASSWGGGDTEAFF,TGTGCCAGCAGCTGGGGCGGGGGGGACACTGAAGCTTTCTTT
TRBJ2-3,TRBD1,TRBV6-4,NA,CASRDRGLRTDTQYF,TGTGCCAGCAGGGACAGGGGGCTGCGCACAGATACGCAGTATTTT
TRBJ2-7,TRBD1,TRBV6-5,NA,CASGGGTGKTYEQYF,TGTGCCAGCGGGGGGGGGACAGGGAAAACCTACGAGCAGTACTTC
TRBJ2-7,NA,TRBV10-3,NA,CAIRGGPHGQYF,TGTGCCATCAGGGGGGGTCCCCACGGGCAGTACTTC
TRBJ2-5,NA,TRBV11-3,NA,CASSLRGQETQYF,TGTGCCAGCAGCTTGCGGGGCCAAGAGACCCAGTACTTC
TRBJ1-1,NA,TRBV7-9,NA,CASSLVGNTEAFF,TGTGCCAGCAGCTTAGTTGGCAACACTGAAGCTTTCTTT
TRBJ2-6,NA,TRBV5-3,NA,CARMPSESTSSGANVLTF,TGTGCCAGAATGCCGTCGGAGAGTACAAGCTCTGGGGCCAACGTCCTGACTTTC
TRBJ1-3,NA,TRBV7-2,NA,CASSRGTPGNTIYF,TGTGCCAGCAGCCGCGGGACTCCGGGAAACACCATATATTTT
TRBJ2-7,NA,TRBV6-5,NA,CASSPSRAETYEQYF,TGTGCCAGCAGCCCATCACGAGCGGAAACCTACGAGCAGTACTTC
TRBJ1-4,TRBD1,TRBV18,NA,CASSPRTGNEKLFF,TGTGCCAGCTCCCCGAGGACAGGCAATGAAAAACTGTTTTTT
TRBJ1-5,NA,TRBV6-5,NA,CASSYGGGNQPQHF,TGTGCCAGCAGTTACGGGGGGGGGAATCAGCCCCAGCATTTT
TRBJ1-2,NA,TRBV7-9,NA,CASSGGPGGDYGYTF,TGTGCCAGCAGCGGCGGGCCCGGGGGGGACTATGGCTACACCTTC
TRBJ1-3,NA,TRBV9,NA,CASSVDRGNTIYF,TGTGCCAGCAGCGTCGACAGAGGAAACACCATATATTTT
TRBJ1-1,NA,TRBV6-4,NA,CASSAGLGGDTEAFF,TGTGCCAGCAGTGCGGGTTTAGGGGGAGACACTGAAGCTTTCTTT
TRBJ1-4,TRBD1,TRBV25-1,NA,CASSAWTGGWEKLFF,TGTGCCAGCAGTGCCTGGACAGGGGGATGGGAAAAACTGTTTTTT
TRBJ1-3,TRBD1,TRBV5-1,NA,CASSLGTGQSSGNTIYF,TGCGCCAGCAGCTTGGGGACAGGGCAGAGCTCTGGAAACACCATATATTTT
TRBJ1-1,NA,TRBV2,NA,CASNPRGGTEAFF,TGTGCCAGCAATCCGAGGGGGGGCACTGAAGCTTTCTTT
TRBJ2-7,NA,TRBV14,NA,CASSQDPRQIDPYEQYF,TGTGCCAGCAGCCAAGATCCCAGGCAGATCGACCCCTACGAGCAGTACTTC
TRBJ2-2,TRBD1,TRBV2,NA,CASRRDRENTGELFF,TGTGCCAGCAGACGGGACAGGGAAAACACCGGGGAGCTGTTTTTT
TRBJ2-1,NA,TRBV7-9,few,CASSLGAEQFF,TGTGCCAGCAGCTTAGGGGCAGAGCAGTTCTTC
TRBJ2-1,NA,TRBV15,NA,CATSREGRDSEQFF,TGTGCCACCAGCAGAGAGGGCAGGGATAGTGAGCAGTTCTTC
TRBJ2-7,TRBD1,TRBV7-9,NA,CASSAQQGNYEQYF,TGTGCCAGCAGCGCACAACAGGGGAACTACGAGCAGTACTTC
TRBJ2-2,TRBD1,TRBV4-2,NA,CASSQPRDRGPNTGELFF,TGTGCCAGCAGCCAACCACGAGACAGGGGACCCAACACCGGGGAGCTGTTTTTT
TRBJ2-5,TRBD2,TRBV27,NA,CASSFTSGDQETQYF,TGTGCCAGCAGTTTCACTAGCGGGGACCAAGAGACCCAGTACTTC
TRBJ2-7,TRBD1,TRBV27,NA,CASSSWTGVVEQYF,TGTGCCAGCAGTTCCTGGACAGGGGTCGTCGAGCAGTACTTC
TRBJ1-4,NA,TRBV28,NA,CASSPLEGRTNEKLFF,TGTGCCAGCAGCCCCCTCGAGGGCAGGACTAATGAAAAACTGTTTTTT
TRBJ2-7,TRBD1,TRBV13,few,CASSFRDRGAYEQYF,TGTGCCAGCAGCTTCCGAGACAGGGGTGCCTACGAGCAGTACTTC
TRBJ1-6,NA,TRBV6-5,NA,CASSPSSYNSPLHF,TGTGCCAGCAGCCCCTCCTCCTATAATTCACCCCTCCACTTT
TRBJ1-1,TRBD1,TRBV6-5,NA,CASSYWTGNTEAFF,TGTGCCAGCAGTTACTGGACAGGGAACACTGAAGCTTTCTTT
TRBJ1-2,TRBD1,TRBV6-5,NA,CASRHSGGAGGYTF,TGTGCCAGCAGACATTCAGGGGGCGCGGGTGGCTACACCTTC
TRBJ1-6,NA,TRBV2,NA,CASSGGTGYNSPLHF,TGTGCCAGCAGTGGCGGAACAGGATATAATTCACCCCTCCACTTT
TRBJ2-2,TRBD1,TRBV2,NA,CASTPLPQGAGELFF,TGTGCCAGCACCCCTCTCCCTCAGGGGGCCGGGGAGCTGTTTTTT
TRBJ2-7,NA,TRBV5-6,NA,CASSLAQTYEQYF,TGTGCCAGCAGCTTGGCTCAGACCTACGAGCAGTACTTC
TRBJ2-7,TRBD1,TRBV7-2,NA,CASSLTGWTYEQYF,TGTGCCAGCAGCCTGACAGGGTGGACCTACGAGCAGTACTTC
TRBJ1-1,TRBD1,TRBV6-1,NA,CASSTGGDTEAFF,TGTGCCAGCAGTACAGGGGGAGACACTGAAGCTTTCTTT
TRBJ1-2,NA,TRBV18,NA,CASSPPISGYGYTF,TGTGCCAGCTCACCACCCATCTCGGGGTATGGCTACACCTTC
TRBJ2-3,TRBD2,TRBV5-8,NA,CASRSGTSGGAGTDTQYF,TGTGCCAGCAGATCGGGGACTAGCGGGGGGGCCGGAACAGATACGCAGTATTTT
TRBJ2-3,TRBD1,TRBV10-2,NA,CATRQGAGDTQYF,TGCGCCACCCGACAGGGGGCTGGAGATACGCAGTATTTT
TRBJ1-5,NA,TRBV7-9,few,CASSKAGAGNQPQHF,TGTGCCAGCAGCAAGGCGGGAGCGGGCAATCAGCCCCAGCATTTT
TRBJ2-5,TRBD2,TRBV4-2,NA,CASSPAAFSGGTQETQYF,TGTGCCAGCAGCCCCGCCGCCTTCAGCGGGGGGACCCAAGAGACCCAGTACTTC